Below are 21 T cell receptor beta chains sequenced from a single sample in a study of human T cells and chemical hapten exposure. Using its own MiXCR run on the RACE reads, TCRdb lists one record per CDR3 protein. The sample consists of about 400,000 distinct CDR3 sequences, around 6% of them appearing once. Time point here: patch test 2, 6 weeks after DPC sensitization. Treatment described: therapeutic diphenylcyclopropenone sensitization with weekly scalp DPC. The specimen was whole blood, collected in connection with sensitization to the hapten diphenylcyclopropenone (DPC). All receptors come from a woman aged 18-35 years with alopecia areata. Some clones in this sample may be carry-over from other donors' samples.

As DNA, the CDR3 is TGTGCCAGCAGTTACCCGCAACCGGAGCAGTTCTTC. Its translation: CASSYPQPEQFF. The chain is built from TRBV6-2 or TRBV6-3 and TRBJ2-1, with D hard to call. This CDR3 contains 12 residues. Germline lookup yields CDR1 MNHEY and CDR2 SVGEGT. The V end lost 2 bases, the J end lost 10 bases, and 9 bases lay between the germline ends.

This clonotype was observed a handful of times. V and J are TRBV5-6 and TRBJ1-2; 9 nucleotides line up with TRBD1. The CDR3 is 15 residues long. Germline V gene sequence: CDR1 SGHDT, CDR2 YYEEEE. V gave up 2 bases and J gave up 4 bases; unmatched junction bases: 6. CDR3 nucleotide sequence: TGTGCCAGCAGCTTCCGGGACAGGGTAGCCTATGGCTACACCTTC. The encoded protein is CASSFRDRVAYGYTF.

This clonotype was seen a few times. This chain links TRBV7-8 with TRBJ1-4; D unclear. Germline assignment: CDR1 SGHVS and CDR2 FQNEAQ. CDR3 length: 17 residues. V was trimmed by 0 bases and J by 3 bases, leaving 14 bases between them. Here the CDR3 DNA reads TGTGCCAGCAGCTTAGCCCGTTTGGGGTTACCTAATGAAAAACTGTTTTTT. Amino acid sequence: CASSLARLGLPNEKLFF.

This clonotype was seen a handful of times. This chain uses TRBV7-8 with TRBJ1-6, with TRBD1 matching 8 bases. Germline lookup yields CDR1 SGHVS and CDR2 FQNEAQ. The CDR3 covers 15 residues. V shed 5 bases and J 10 bases; nucleotides not matched to a gene: 10. CDR3 in amino acids: CASSKTGERLSPLHF. The CDR3 DNA reads TGTGCCAGCAGCAAGACAGGGGAAAGGTTATCACCCCTCCACTTT.

The chain combines TRBV9 with TRBJ1-2, with no clear D. CDR1 is SGDLS, CDR2 YYNGEE, per germline. The V and J ends lost 0 bases and 4 bases respectively, with 7 bases between them. The CDR3 covers 13 residues. The CDR3 is CASSVGRSYGYTF. The CDR3 DNA reads as TGTGCCAGCAGCGTAGGCAGGAGCTATGGCTACACCTTC.

This chain joins TRBV10-2 and TRBJ2-2, with 7 bases lining up with TRBD2. Germline values: CDR1 WSHSY, CDR2 SAAADI. J was trimmed by 4 bases and V by 6 bases; bases with no gene match: 2. The CDR3 extends over 13 amino acids. This chain's CDR3 is CASRGTTTGELFF. CDR3 in DNA: TGCGCCAGCAGGGGGACTACCACCGGGGAGCTGTTTTTT.

This chain uses TRBV4-2 with TRBJ2-7; D is perhaps TRBD1 or TRBD2 (5 bases each). The ends were cut back, 4 bases at V and 4 bases at J, with 14 bases in the middle. Germline values: CDR1 LGHNA, CDR2 YNFKEQ. This CDR3 is 14 amino acids long. The CDR3 sequence is CASSPAWGSYEQYF. For the CDR3, the DNA is TGTGCCAGCAGCCCGGCCTGGGGGTCGTACGAGCAGTACTTC.

This clonotype was found many times. The rearrangement links TRBV9 to TRBJ1-6; 8 positions match TRBD1. Germline V gene sequence: CDR1 SGDLS, CDR2 YYNGEE. The V segment lost 0 bases and the J segment 7 bases; nucleotides outside the gene matches: 12. There are 18 residues in the CDR3. CDR3 residues: CASSVEGQGANLNSPLHF. The CDR3 DNA follows: TGTGCCAGCAGCGTAGAGGGGCAGGGGGCTAATCTAAATTCACCCCTCCACTTT.

V and J are TRBV27 and TRBJ1-4; perhaps TRBD1 as D (6 bases). CDR1 and CDR2 (germline): MNHEY, SMNVEV (reference sequence). The V end lost 2 bases, the J end lost 8 bases, and 12 bases lay between the germline ends. CDR3 length equals 14 residues. As DNA, the CDR3 is TGTGCCAGCAGTTTAAATACGGACAGCGAAAAACTGTTTTTT. This gives the protein CASSLNTDSEKLFF. Combining the CDR3 with reference TRBV27 and TRBJ1-4 gives the whole variable domain EAQVTQNPRYLITVTGKKLTVTCSQNMNHEYMSWYRQDPGLGLRQIYYSMNVEVTDKGDVPEGYKVSRKEKRNFPLILESPSPNQTSLYFCASSLNTDSEKLFFGSGTQLSVL.

This chain joins TRBV12-3 or TRBV12-4 and TRBJ2-2; possible D gene TRBD2, 5 bases. The CDR3 has 13 amino acids. V dropped 5 bases and J dropped 6 bases, with 10 bases sitting between them. This CDR3 reads CASSTDGAGELFF. CDR3 coding DNA: TGTGCCAGCAGTACCGACGGGGCCGGGGAGCTGTTTTTT.

In the case of this clonotype: Just one base apart from a much larger clone, this may be a read error. The chain joins TRBV27 to TRBJ2-3; TRBD2 matches at 9 bases. Germline V gene sequence: CDR1 MNHEY, CDR2 SMNVEV (reference sequence). The CDR3 totals 13 residues. V gave up 6 bases and J gave up 5 bases; unmatched junction bases: 3. The CDR3 loop reads CASSVAGEDTQYF. The CDR3 DNA reads TGTGCCAGCAGCGTAGCGGGGGAAGATACGCAGTATTTT.

The chain couples TRBV29-1 to TRBJ1-3; D is unclear. The CDR3 runs to 11 residues. The germline V gene has CDR1 SQVTM and CDR2 ANQGSEA. V was shortened by 5 bases and J by 4 bases, with 6 bases between the two germline ends. In DNA form, the CDR3 reads TGCAGCGTTATGGCCGGAAACACCATATATTTT. Protein product: CSVMAGNTIYF.

This clonotype was observed a handful of times. The gene calls are TRBV27 and TRBJ2-3; 7 bases match TRBD2. CDR3 length equals 15 residues. J lost 6 bases, V lost 2 bases, and 8 bases had no gene match. In germline, CDR1 is MNHEY, CDR2 SMNVEV (reference sequence). CDR3 nucleotide sequence: TGTGCCAGCAGTTTACGGGCCAGCGGGGCGGATACGCAGTATTTT. Translation: CASSLRASGADTQYF.

This clonotype has ten or more counts. The rearrangement links TRBV5-6 to TRBJ1-2; no definite D call. The CDR3 loop spans 13 amino acids. V lost 4 bases and J lost 2, with 9 bases in between. Germline CDR1 and CDR2: SGHDT and YYEEEE. The CDR3, as DNA: TGTGCCAGCAGCCCGCCGGACAACTATGGCTACACCTTC. This codes for CASSPPDNYGYTF.

There are many counts of this clonotype. This rearrangement joins TRBV29-1 to TRBJ1-5; D is perhaps TRBD1 (6 bases). The CDR3 has 13 amino acids. Trimming removed 7 bases from V and 3 bases from J, with 13 bases in between. CDR1 is SQVTM, CDR2 ANQGSEA, per germline. The CDR3 nucleotides read TGCAGCGCCAAACAGGGTCCCAATCAGCCCCAGCATTTT. Its translation is CSAKQGPNQPQHF.

This clonotype came up a few times. The rearrangement joins TRBV7-8 to TRBJ2-6; D is unresolved. Germline V CDR1 and CDR2: SGHVS, FQNEAQ. The CDR3 has 15 amino acids. Deletions cut 1 base from V and 1 base from J, with 5 bases between. CDR3 amino acids: CASSLGKSGANVLTF. CDR3 in DNA: TGTGCCAGCAGCTTAGGCAAGTCTGGGGCCAACGTCCTGACTTTC.

There are many counts of this clonotype. The chain recombines TRBV7-2 with TRBJ1-6; 9 bases line up with TRBD1. Germline lookup yields CDR1 SGHTA and CDR2 FQGNSA. This CDR3 region has 15 residues. The trim removed 7 bases at V and 6 bases at J, leaving 7 bases unmatched. CDR3 DNA sequence: TGTGCCAGCACCCGACAGGGGGTCAGTAATTCACCCCTCCACTTT. Translation gives CASTRQGVSNSPLHF.

Comments on this clonotype: This could be a read error, since a much larger clone is one nucleotide away. The rearrangement uses TRBV21-1 and TRBJ1-2. TRBV21-1 is a pseudogene locus. The CDR3 contains 15 residues. In DNA form, the CDR3 reads TGTGCCAGCAGCAAATTGGCCAGAATGGCCTATGGCTACACCTTC. Translating it yields CASSKLARMAYGYTF.

As concerns this clonotype: A single base separates this from a much larger clone, so it may be a read error. The CDR3 carries no conserved terminal phenylalanine or tryptophan, so it likely arises from a read error. This rearrangement joins TRBV6-5 to TRBJ2-1; D is unresolved. CDR1 MNHEY and CDR2 SVGAGI come from the germline V gene. The CDR3 spans 13 residues. Trimming took off 9 bases at V and 4 bases at J, with 13 bases between the two ends. Here the CDR3 reads CASRADQYNEQFL. The CDR3 nucleotides are TGTGCCAGTCGGGCGGACCAATACAATGAGCAGTTCCTC.

This clonotype came up a few times. The chain is built from TRBV6-2 or TRBV6-3 and TRBJ2-1, with TRBD1 matching over 8 bases. V dropped 1 base and J dropped 8; count of bases not matched to a gene: 19. Looked up from germline, CDR1 is MNHEY and CDR2 is SVGEGT. The CDR3 spans 19 residues. As DNA, the CDR3 is TGTGCCAGCAGTTACTACAAAGACCCGTGGACAGGGAAAAGGCATGAGCAGTTCTTC. As protein: CASSYYKDPWTGKRHEQFF.

In this sample, this clonotype turned up many times. This sequence joins TRBV4-3 and TRBJ1-1, with D perhaps TRBD1 (5 bases). The germline gives CDR1 LGHNA, CDR2 YSLEER. The CDR3 length is 10 residues. The CDR3: CVGARGEAFF. In DNA, the CDR3 is TGCGTCGGGGCCCGGGGTGAAGCTTTCTTT.